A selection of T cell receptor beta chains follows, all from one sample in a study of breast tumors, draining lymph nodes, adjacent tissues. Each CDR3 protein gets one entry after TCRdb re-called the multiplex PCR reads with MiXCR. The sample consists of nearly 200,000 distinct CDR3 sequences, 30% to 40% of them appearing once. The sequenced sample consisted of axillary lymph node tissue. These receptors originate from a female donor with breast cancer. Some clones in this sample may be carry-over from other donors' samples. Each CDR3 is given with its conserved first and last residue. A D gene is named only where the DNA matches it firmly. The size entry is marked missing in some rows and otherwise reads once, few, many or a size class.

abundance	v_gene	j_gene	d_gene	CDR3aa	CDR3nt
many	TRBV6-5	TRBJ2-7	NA	CASTQGGTGPREQYF	TGTGCCAGCACCCAGGGGGGGACAGGACCTCGTGAGCAGTACTTC
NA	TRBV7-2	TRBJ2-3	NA	CASSFRTPSTDTQYF	TGTGCCAGCAGCTTCCGAACGCCAAGCACAGATACGCAGTATTTT
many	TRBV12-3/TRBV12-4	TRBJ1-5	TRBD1	CASSPRQGMNQPQHF	TGTGCCAGCAGTCCCAGACAGGGGATGAATCAGCCCCAGCATTTT
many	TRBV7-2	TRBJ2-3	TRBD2	CASSFLAGGGRRDTQYF	TGTGCCAGCAGCTTCCTAGCGGGAGGTGGGCGGCGAGATACGCAGTATTTT
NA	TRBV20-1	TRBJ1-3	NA	CSADEGSGNTIYF	TGCAGTGCTGACGAGGGAAGCGGAAACACCATATATTTT
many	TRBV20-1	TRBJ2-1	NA	CSAPADRYNEQFF	TGCAGTGCCCCCGCAGACAGATACAATGAGCAGTTCTTC
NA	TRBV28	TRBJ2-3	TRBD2	CASRRLAGGPDTQYF	TGTGCCAGCAGGCGACTAGCGGGAGGGCCAGATACGCAGTATTTT
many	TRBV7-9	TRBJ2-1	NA	CASSLGSRLFF	TGTGCCAGCAGCTTAGGAAGTAGGCTGTTCTTC
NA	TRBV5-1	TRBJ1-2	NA	CASSLASRGDGYGYTF	TGCGCCAGCAGCTTGGCCAGTCGAGGGGACGGCTATGGCTACACCTTC
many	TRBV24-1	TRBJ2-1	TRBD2	CATSDSTSGGYNEQFF	TGTGCCACCAGTGATTCGACTAGCGGGGGCTACAATGAGCAGTTCTTC
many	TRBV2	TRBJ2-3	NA	CASKGTGTGTDTQYF	TGTGCCAGCAAGGGGACTGGTACAGGCACAGATACGCAGTATTTT
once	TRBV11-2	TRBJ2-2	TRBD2	CARRLRFDQEKGLAGTGELFF	TGTGCCAGGCGCCTGCGGTTCGATCAGGAGAAGGGACTAGCGGGAACCGGGGAGCTGTTTTTT
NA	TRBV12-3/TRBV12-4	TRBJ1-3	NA	CASSLGGAGNTVYF	TGTGCCAGCAGTTTGGGGGGGGCTGGAAACACCGTATATTTT
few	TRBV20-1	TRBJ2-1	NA	CSADRRAGFTEQFF	TGCAGTGCTGATCGGAGGGCCGGCTTTACTGAGCAGTTCTTC
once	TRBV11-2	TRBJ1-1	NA	CASSHNARGGLRKGMNTEAFF	TGTGCCAGCAGCCATAACGCTCGGGGGGGGCTCCGAAAAGGCATGAACACTGAAGCTTTCTTT
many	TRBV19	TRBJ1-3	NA	CASSIKTGSGNTIYF	TGTGCCAGTAGTATAAAGACAGGATCTGGAAACACCATATATTTT
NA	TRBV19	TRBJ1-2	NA	CASSADRLGDYTF	TGTGCCAGTAGTGCAGACAGACTCGGAGACTACACCTTC
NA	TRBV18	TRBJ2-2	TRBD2	CASSPFASGIANTGELFF	TGTGCCAGCTCGCCTTTCGCTAGCGGGATCGCGAACACCGGGGAGCTGTTTTTT
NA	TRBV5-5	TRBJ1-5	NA	CASSLEGSGNQPQHF	TGTGCCAGCAGCTTGGAAGGGTCGGGCAATCAGCCCCAGCATTTT
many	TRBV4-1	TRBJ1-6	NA	CASRVGQSNNSPLHF	TGCGCCAGCAGGGTTGGACAGAGCAATAATTCACCCCTCCACTTT
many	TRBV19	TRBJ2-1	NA	CASSIGNLWFF	TGTGCCAGTAGTATAGGGAACTTATGGTTCTTC
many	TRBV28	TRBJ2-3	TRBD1	CASSLRTGGEDTQYF	TGTGCCAGCAGTTTACGGACAGGGGGCGAAGATACGCAGTATTTT
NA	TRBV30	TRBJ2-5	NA	CAWSVRKGGMETQYF	TGTGCCTGGAGTGTACGGAAGGGGGGGATGGAGACCCAGTACTTC
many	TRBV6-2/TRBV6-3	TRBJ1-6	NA	CASSYGQTPPDSPLHF	TGTGCCAGCAGTTACGGGCAGACGCCGCCGGATTCACCCCTCCACTTT
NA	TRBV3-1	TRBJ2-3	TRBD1	CASSQDHRDREQYF	TGTGCCAGCAGCCAAGATCATCGGGACAGGGAGCAGTATTTT
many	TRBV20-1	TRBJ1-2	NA	CSANPLGGNYGYTF	TGCAGTGCTAATCCCTTGGGCGGAAACTATGGCTACACCTTC
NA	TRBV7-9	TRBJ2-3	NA	CASTSSGGLDTQYF	TGTGCCAGCACCTCCTCCGGCGGGCTAGATACGCAGTATTTT
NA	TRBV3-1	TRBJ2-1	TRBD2	CASSQTAGVEQFF	TGTGCCAGCAGCCAAACAGCGGGGGTTGAGCAGTTCTTC
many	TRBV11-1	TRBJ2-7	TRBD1	CASSGTGPSEQYF	TGTGCCAGCAGCGGGACAGGCCCCTCCGAGCAGTACTTC
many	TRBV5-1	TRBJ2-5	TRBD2	CASSLIGLAGDHPQETQYF	TGCGCCAGCAGCTTGATAGGACTAGCGGGGGACCACCCTCAAGAGACCCAGTACTTC
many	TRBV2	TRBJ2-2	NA	CASRPLKNTGELFF	TGTGCCAGCAGGCCACTGAAGAACACCGGGGAGCTGTTTTTT
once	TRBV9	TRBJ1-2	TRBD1	CASSAGQGADGYTF	TGTGCCAGCAGCGCAGGACAGGGGGCCGATGGCTACACCTTC
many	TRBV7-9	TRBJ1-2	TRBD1	CASSLEPGTGPGYTF	TGTGCCAGCAGCTTAGAGCCGGGGACAGGCCCCGGCTACACCTTC
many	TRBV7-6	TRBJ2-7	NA	CASSLDAGWSYEQYF	TGTGCCAGCAGCTTAGACGCAGGGTGGTCCTACGAGCAGTACTTC
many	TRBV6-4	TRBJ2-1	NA	CASSAESYNEQFF	TGTGCCAGCAGTGCGGAGTCCTACAATGAGCAGTTCTTC
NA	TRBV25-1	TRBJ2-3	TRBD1	CASSLDQGDADTQYF	TGTGCCAGCAGCTTGGATCAGGGGGACGCAGATACGCAGTATTTT
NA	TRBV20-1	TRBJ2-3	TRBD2	CSARVSLAGAGTDTQYF	TGCAGTGCTAGAGTTTCTTTAGCGGGAGCTGGCACAGATACGCAGTATTTT
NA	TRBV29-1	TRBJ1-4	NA	CSVDRRKGGDEKLFF	TGCAGCGTTGACCGGCGAAAAGGGGGGGATGAAAAACTGTTTTTT
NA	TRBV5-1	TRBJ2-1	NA	CASSSGGGPRINEQSF	TGCGCCAGCAGCTCCGGTGGGGGCCCACGGATTAATGAGCAGTCCTTC
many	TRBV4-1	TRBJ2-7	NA	CASSQVLGDYEQYF	TGCGCCAGCAGCCAAGTACTAGGGGACTACGAGCAGTACTTC